This TCR beta chain was recovered during a study of Ad26.COV2.S vaccination and SARS-CoV-2 variants. Germline V gene lookup returns CDR1 MNHEY and CDR2 SMNVEV (reference sequence). V gave up 7 bases and J gave up 3 bases; unmatched junction bases: 4. The CDR3 consists of 14 residues. Repertoires were generated with immunoSEQ multiplex PCR, while TCRdb's copy carries only in-frame clones and drops some. Counted here are approximately 400,000 clones, roughly four fifths occurring once; the ten biggest clones make up about 7.4%. A word on this clone: Its antigen remains unidentified.

Treatment in this sample: 15 to 20 received Ad26.COV2.S at low or high dose, single or two shots; roughly 5 received placebo; per-sample allocation not given. Samples were taken on day 63 after the first vaccine or placebo injection. Study outcomes and limitations: Placebo recipients had lower spike-specific TCR breadth than vaccine recipients. The breadth of spike-specific CD8+ and CD4+ T cell responses after vaccination was reportedly substantial. Vaccinees and placebo recipients showed similar non-spike TCR breadth.

This sample comprised peripheral blood, obtained in a trial of Ad26.COV2.S vaccine versus placebo. The chain uses TRBV27 and TRBJ1-4, with 8 bases aligning to TRBD1. The TCR originated in a person between 18 and 60 years old who received the Ad26.COV2.S COVID-19 vaccine or a placebo. The CDR3 nucleotides read TGTGCCAGCAACGACAGGGGCCCTAATGAAAAACTGTTTTTT. Translation: CASNDRGPNEKLFF.